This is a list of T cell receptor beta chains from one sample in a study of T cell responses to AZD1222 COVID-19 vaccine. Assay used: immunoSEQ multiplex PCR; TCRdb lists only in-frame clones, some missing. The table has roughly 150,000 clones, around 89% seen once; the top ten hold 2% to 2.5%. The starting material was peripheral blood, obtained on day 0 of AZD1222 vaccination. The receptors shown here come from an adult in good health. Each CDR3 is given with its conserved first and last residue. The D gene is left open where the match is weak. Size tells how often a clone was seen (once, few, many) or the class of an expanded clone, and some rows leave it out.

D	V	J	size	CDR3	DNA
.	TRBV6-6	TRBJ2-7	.	CASTRRTDSYEQYF	TGTGCCAGCACGCGCCGGACAGACTCCTACGAGCAGTACTTC
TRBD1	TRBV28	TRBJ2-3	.	CASSPSGGVRTDTQYF	TGTGCCAGCAGTCCCTCAGGGGGAGTTCGTACAGATACGCAGTATTTT
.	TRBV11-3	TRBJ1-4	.	CASSLLGATNEKLFF	TGTGCCAGCAGCTTACTCGGAGCAACTAATGAAAAACTGTTTTTT
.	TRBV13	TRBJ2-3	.	CASSHTPGWGSTDTQYF	TGTGCCAGCAGCCACACCCCGGGCTGGGGGAGCACAGATACGCAGTATTTT
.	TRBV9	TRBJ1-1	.	CASSAGWTAQGAFF	TGTGCCAGCAGCGCCGGGTGGACGGCTCAAGGGGCTTTCTTT
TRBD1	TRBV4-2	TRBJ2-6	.	CASSQDPTGGFGSGANVLTF	TGTGCCAGCAGCCAAGACCCTACAGGGGGCTTTGGCTCTGGGGCCAACGTCCTGACTTTC
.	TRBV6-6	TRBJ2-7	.	CASSLSDEQYF	TGTGCCAGCAGCCTATCGGACGAGCAGTACTTC
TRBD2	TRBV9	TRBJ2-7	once	CASSVQATSGRSGHEQYF	TGTGCCAGCAGCGTACAGGCGACTAGCGGGAGATCTGGCCACGAGCAGTACTTC
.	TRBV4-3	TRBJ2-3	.	CASSQEVWGTQYF	TGCGCCAGCAGCCAAGAGGTCTGGGGTACGCAGTATTTT
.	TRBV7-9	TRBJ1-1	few	CASSSGWGAFF	TGTGCCAGCAGCTCAGGGTGGGGAGCTTTCTTT